This TCR beta chain was obtained from a study of T-cell reconstitution after alpha-beta-depleted transplantation in children listed by TCRdb under 2016. Some background on the complete study: T-cell immune reconstitution after TCRalphabeta/CD19-depleted allogeneic hematopoietic cell transplantation in children was quantitatively tracked in the study by means of TCR repertoire profiling.

V gives up 4 bases and J gives up 3 bases, and the segment between their germline ends measures 21 bases. The cysteine opens and the phenylalanine closes a CDR3 of 17 amino acids. Left in the record is the CDR3 DNA by itself, 51 bases read in frame from the first base. Based on the germline V gene, the CDR1 and CDR2 sequences are MGHRA and YSYEKL. The sample's treatment or condition, from its label and the paper: allogeneic hematopoietic cell transplantation with graft depleted of TCRalphabeta T cells and CD19 B cells. TCRalphabeta/CD19-depleted allogeneic hematopoietic cell grafts were given to the transplant recipients, all of whom were children. What the research found in general, with its limitations: In some patients, the high TCRbeta diversity seen at day 60 was put down to recipient T cells and intrathymic progenitors that had survived conditioning. Over the following months the frequencies of hyperexpanded clones went down, and after one year T-cell counts and TCRbeta diversity were mostly credited to newly produced T cells. Apparently early alphabetaT-cell count recovery about two months after transplant reportedly relied on only several hundred rapidly expanded clones derived from non-depleted graft cells.

The library was generated by PCR. The listed sequencing device is Illumina HiSeq 2500. TCR libraries were prepared with molecular barcoding, using unique molecular identifiers to normalize TCRbeta repertoire quantification. TCRdb ran its own pipeline on the public reads, namely fastp trimming at Q25 and MiXCR clone calling, and kept in-frame beta chains. Rows merge per CDR3 protein into single entries with the most common DNA and genes. This sample holds about 980,000 distinct CDR3 sequences; around 30% were observed only once. In total, the top ten clones hold 28% of the sample. This clonotype was counted between two and nine times. No antigen is known for it. Qualities for individual bases were not recorded, and no much larger clone is one base off.

The clonotype was recovered from a boy in the first two years of life who had a stem cell transplant for SCID, so the T cells may come from the graft donor. The material was PBMCs, mostly from graft donor cells, obtained 360 days after TCRalphabeta/CD19-depleted stem cell transplant. The chain is assembled from TRBV4-1 and TRBJ2-5, with TRBD2 as a weak D call on 5 bases. This receptor has the CDR3 CASSPRKGEGMEETQYF. The DNA sequence reads TGCGCCAGCAGCCCAAGAAAGGGAGAAGGGATGGAAGAGACCCAGTACTTC.